This T cell receptor (beta chain) comes out of a study of Graves' ophthalmopathy and Graves' hyperthyroidism (dated by TCRdb to 2016 to 2019). Context from the whole study: Peripheral blood was collected at initial diagnosis, prior to any treatment. To tell Graves' ophthalmopathy apart from Graves' hyperthyroidism, and to predict which patients would progress to ophthalmopathy, the study relied on TCR beta repertoire signatures. In total, around 140 blood samples were TCR-sequenced: approximately 42 ophthalmopathy, around 75 hyperthyroidism and some 17 hyperthyroidism-to-ophthalmopathy patients. To explore V-J signatures that distinguish ophthalmopathy from hyperthyroidism, a discovery set of about 99 patients was enrolled, made up of around 40 with ophthalmopathy and 57 with stable hyperthyroidism. An independent validation cohort was composed of fewer than 20 hyperthyroidism patients and around 15 patients who later progressed from hyperthyroidism to ophthalmopathy. T-cell repertoires of thyroid tissue and blood were compared in a handful of hyperthyroidism patients. Following sample collection, hyperthyroidism patients were given methimazole at a starting dose of 30 mg daily, and ophthalmopathy patients were given high-dose intravenous methylprednisolone.

This clonotype showed up many times. The antigen it recognizes is unknown. No base-level quality is on record; no much larger clone is a single base apart. The ophthalmopathy patients had moderately to severely active disease, with a Clinical Activity Score of 3 or higher, a NOSPECS grade of 4 or higher, and a disease duration of less than 3 months. Patients with other autoimmune diseases, uncontrolled infections, pregnancy or lactation were excluded from the study. Clinical symptoms, serum thyroxine, TRAb, thyroid ultrasound and orbital computed tomography formed the basis of the diagnosis. Using Ficoll-Paque density gradient centrifugation, PBMCs were isolated from 10 ml of fresh peripheral blood. Trizol reagent was used to extract the total RNA, and its quality was then checked on an Agilent 2100 Bioanalyzer. TCR beta CDR3 regions were amplified from RNA transcripts for repertoire sequencing. HTBI primers and the Qiagen OneStep RT-PCR kit were used in a first-round RT-PCR, which was followed by a second-round multiplex PCR, size selection and purification. Sequencing of the libraries was carried out on an Illumina HiSeq2000 in paired-end mode with 100 bp reads. The authors' pipeline ran thus. Reads were processed with SOAPnuke, discarding reads with adapters, uncalled bases, mean Phred below 15, or no exact constant-primer or identifier match. COPE v1.2.5 was used to merge the high-quality paired reads. Unique nucleotide sequences were defined as clonotypes and aligned to IMGT TRB V, D and J references using MiTCR v1.1. The analysis was limited to V-J combinations with a frequency above 0.0001, which together covered more than 98% of repertoires. For each V-J combination, a TCR clonal expansion and chaos score was defined as the ratio of F50 clonal expansion to chaos observed in the TCRdist matrix. Welch's t-statistics and random forest were used to reduce the features to approximately 13 V-J combinations, which were then used as input to a naive Bayes classifier. The similarity between thyroid and blood repertoires was quantified using the Morisita-Horn index. TCRdb trimmed the raw reads at Q25, called clones with MiXCR and kept productive beta chains. Duplicate CDR3 protein sequences are folded into a single record with the most common DNA and genes. These V and J calls rely on TCRdb rather than the paper's analysis. In all, the sample holds more than 550,000 distinct CDR3 sequences, and about 40% of those were seen once. Together, the top ten hold under 3.5% of the sample.

As encoded in the germline V gene, CDR1 is ENHRY while CDR2 is SYGVKD. There are 17 amino acids in the CDR3, from cysteine to phenylalanine inclusive. Solely the CDR3 DNA is kept, with 51 bases framed from the first base. The germline V and J ends show losses of 4 bases and 4 bases respectively, and no gene match explains 12 bases of the junction. The paper as a whole reports these results and caveats: In validation, the model predicted ophthalmopathy progression with 55% to 71% sensitivity and around 72% specificity; roughly eleven predicted patients were CT-confirmed with GO in a median of approximately six months. No statistical method was used to predetermine the sample size, and group allocation was not hidden from the investigators. Among expanded thyroid clonotypes with frequency above 0.001, most also showed up in blood, which suggests that blood repertoires may reflect the thyroid immune response. In cross-validation, the 13-signature model distinguished ophthalmopathy from stable hyperthyroidism with approximately 90% sensitivity and about 81% specificity, while in the test set the corresponding values were about 79% and 69%.

Sequenced input: peripheral blood. The chain joins TRBV10-3 to TRBJ1-2; TRBD1 lines up with 10 middle nucleotides. The sequence was obtained from an adult man with Graves' ophthalmopathy. The encoded CDR3 is CAISGHGQGDLGYGYTF. The DNA reads TGTGCCATCAGTGGCCATGGACAGGGGGACTTAGGCTATGGCTACACCTTC.